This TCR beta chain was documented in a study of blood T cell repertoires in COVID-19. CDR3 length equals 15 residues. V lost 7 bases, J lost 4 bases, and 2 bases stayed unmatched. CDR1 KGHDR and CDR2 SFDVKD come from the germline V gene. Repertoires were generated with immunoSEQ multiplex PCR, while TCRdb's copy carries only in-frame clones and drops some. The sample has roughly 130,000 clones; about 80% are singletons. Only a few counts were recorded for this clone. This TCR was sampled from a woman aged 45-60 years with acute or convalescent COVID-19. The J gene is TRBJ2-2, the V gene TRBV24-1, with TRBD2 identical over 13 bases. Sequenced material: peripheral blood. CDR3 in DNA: TGTGCCACCAGGGGGACTAGCGGGGCCACCGGGGAGCTGTTTTTT. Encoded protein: CATRGTSGATGELFF.